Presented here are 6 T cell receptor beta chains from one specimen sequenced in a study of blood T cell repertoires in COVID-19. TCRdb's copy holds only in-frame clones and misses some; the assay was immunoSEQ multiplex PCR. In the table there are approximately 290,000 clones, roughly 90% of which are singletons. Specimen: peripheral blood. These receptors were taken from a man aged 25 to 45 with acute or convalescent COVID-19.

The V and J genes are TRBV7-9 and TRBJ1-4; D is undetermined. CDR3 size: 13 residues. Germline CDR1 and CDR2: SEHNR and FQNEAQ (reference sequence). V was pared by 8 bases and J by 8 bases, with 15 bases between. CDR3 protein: CASVGSGTEKLFF. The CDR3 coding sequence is TGTGCCAGCGTCGGTAGCGGCACGGAAAAACTGTTTTTT. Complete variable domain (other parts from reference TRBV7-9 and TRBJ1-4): DTGVSQNPRHKITKRGQNVTFRCDPISEHNRLYWYRQTLGQGPEFLTYFQNEAQLEKSRLLSDRFSAERPKGSFSTLEIQRTEQGDSAMYLCASVGSGTEKLFFGSGTQLSVL.

The DNA of the CDR3 is TGTGCCAGCAGTCCGCGGACAGGACGGACAGATACGCAGTATTTT. The encoded protein is CASSPRTGRTDTQYF. V gene TRBV27 combines with J gene TRBJ2-3; 7 nucleotides match TRBD1. Germline trimming cut 5 bases from V and 3 bases from J; bases unmatched to any gene: 8. The CDR3 runs to 15 residues. From germline, CDR1 is MNHEY and CDR2 SMNVEV (reference sequence).

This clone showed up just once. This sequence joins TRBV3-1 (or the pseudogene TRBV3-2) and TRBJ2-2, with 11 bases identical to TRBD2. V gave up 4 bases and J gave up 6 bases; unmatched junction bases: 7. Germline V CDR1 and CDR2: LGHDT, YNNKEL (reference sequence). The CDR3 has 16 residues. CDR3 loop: CASSLSGGALPGELFF. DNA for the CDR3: TGTGCCAGCAGCCTTAGCGGGGGGGCGTTACCCGGGGAGCTGTTTTTT.

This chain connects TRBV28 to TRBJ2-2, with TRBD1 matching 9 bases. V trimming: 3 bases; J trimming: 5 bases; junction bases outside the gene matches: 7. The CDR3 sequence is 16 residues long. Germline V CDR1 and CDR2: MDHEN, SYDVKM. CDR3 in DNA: TGTGCCAGCAGTTTTATAGGGACAGGGATTACCGGGGAGCTGTTTTTT. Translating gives CASSFIGTGITGELFF.

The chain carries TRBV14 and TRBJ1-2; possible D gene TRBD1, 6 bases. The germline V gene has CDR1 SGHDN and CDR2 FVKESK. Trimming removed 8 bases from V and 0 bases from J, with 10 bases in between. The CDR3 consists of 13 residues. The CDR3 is CASDGQPNYGYTF. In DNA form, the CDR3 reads TGTGCCAGCGATGGACAGCCTAACTATGGCTACACCTTC.

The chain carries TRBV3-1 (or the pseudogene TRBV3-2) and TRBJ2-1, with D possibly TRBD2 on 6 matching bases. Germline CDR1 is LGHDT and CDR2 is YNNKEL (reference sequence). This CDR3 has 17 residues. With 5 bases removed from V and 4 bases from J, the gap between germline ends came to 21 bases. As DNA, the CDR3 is TGTGCCAGCAGCGGGGGGACTCGGACAACAAAATACAATGAGCAGTTCTTC. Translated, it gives CASSGGTRTTKYNEQFF.